Listed here are 22 T cell receptor beta chains from one sample, sequenced in a study of T cell responses to AZD1222 COVID-19 vaccine. This table comes from immunoSEQ multiplex PCR, and its TCRdb copy is limited to in-frame clones, with some not included. The table includes fewer than 200,000 clones, roughly nine tenths detected once. Sequencing used peripheral blood, obtained 28 days after the second AZD1222 dose. The receptors originated from an adult who received the AZD1222 COVID-19 vaccine.

The chain is built from TRBV11-3 and TRBJ2-5, with 9 bases fitting TRBD2. CDR1 SGHNT and CDR2 YENEEA come from the germline V gene. CDR3 size: 14 residues. V lost 5 bases, J lost 2 bases, and 3 bases stayed unmatched. Here the CDR3 DNA reads TGTGCCAGCAGCGACAGCGGGGGGCAAGAGACCCAGTACTTC. It translates to CASSDSGGQETQYF. Based on the CDR3 plus reference TRBV11-3 and TRBJ2-5, the full variable domain is EAGVVQSPRYKIIEKKQPVAFWCNPISGHNTLYWYLQNLGQGPELLIRYENEEAVDDSQLPKDRFSAERLKGVDSTLKIQPAELGDSAVYLCASSDSGGQETQYFGPGTRLLVL.

The V call is TRBV5-1, the J call TRBJ2-6, with 7 bases matching TRBD1. This CDR3 comprises 18 residues. Germline assignment: CDR1 SGHRS and CDR2 YFSETQ. Trimming cost V 5 bases and J 3 bases; bases outside gene matches: 14. CDR3 sequence reads: CASRPRTGARDGANVLTF. The DNA for the CDR3 is TGCGCCAGCAGACCAAGAACAGGGGCGAGGGATGGGGCCAACGTCCTGACTTTC.

This sequence joins TRBV6-2 or TRBV6-3 and TRBJ2-3, with D unclear. Trimming stripped 2 bases from V and 0 bases from J, with 15 bases between. The CDR3 consists of 17 residues. Germline-derived CDR1 and CDR2 are MNHEY and SVGEGT. The CDR3: CASSYGPKYTSTDTQYF. In DNA, the CDR3 is TGTGCCAGCAGTTACGGACCGAAATACACCAGCACAGATACGCAGTATTTT.

The rearrangement links TRBV5-4 to TRBJ2-7; 12 nucleotides line up with TRBD2. The trim removed 4 bases at V and 4 bases at J, leaving 6 bases unmatched. CDR3 length: 15 residues. CDR1 SGHNT and CDR2 YYREEE come from the germline V gene (reference sequence). Here the CDR3 DNA reads TGTGCCAGCAGCGTAGGGACTAGCGGGCTTTACGAGCAGTACTTC. Amino acids: CASSVGTSGLYEQYF. The whole variable domain, remainder taken from reference TRBV5-4 and TRBJ2-7, is ETGVTQSPTHLIKTRGQQVTLRCSSQSGHNTVSWYQQALGQGPQFIFQYYREEENGRGNFPPRFSGLQFPNYSSELNVNALELDDSALYLCASSVGTSGLYEQYFGPGTRLTVT.

The chain is built from TRBV7-8 and TRBJ1-1; D is perhaps TRBD1 (5 bases). The germline gives CDR1 SGHVS, CDR2 FQNEAQ. This CDR3 region has 13 residues. Trimming cost V 5 bases and J 6 bases, with 13 bases left between them. In nucleotides, the CDR3 is TGTGCCAGCAGCCCCCTTTGGGGCGCTGAAGCTTTCTTT. Amino acids: CASSPLWGAEAFF.

This sequence joins TRBV18 and TRBJ1-1, with unresolved D. Germline V gives CDR1 KGHSH, CDR2 LQKENI. CDR3 size: 15 residues. Trimming shortened V by 0 bases and J by 1 base, and 9 bases separated the two germline ends. In nucleotides, the CDR3 is TGTGCCAGCTCACCACCGGAATTCAGGAACACTGAAGCTTTCTTT. Protein product: CASSPPEFRNTEAFF.

The rearrangement joins TRBV4-3 to TRBJ1-5, with D maybe TRBD1 (6 bases). The CDR3 is 15 amino acids. The germline V gene has CDR1 LGHNA and CDR2 YSLEER. The V and J ends lost 0 bases and 5 bases respectively, with 11 bases between them. The chain's CDR3 is CASSQDGGGYQPQHF. The CDR3 DNA follows: TGCGCCAGCAGCCAAGACGGTGGGGGCTATCAGCCCCAGCATTTT.

The rearrangement uses TRBV19 and TRBJ1-1; no reliable D call. Germline-derived CDR1 and CDR2 are LNHDA and SQIVND (reference sequence). This CDR3 has 13 residues. V was shortened by 3 bases and J by 5 bases, with 10 bases between the two germline ends. This CDR3 is CASSISERTEAFF. The CDR3 DNA sequence: TGTGCCAGTAGTATCTCCGAGAGGACTGAAGCTTTCTTT.

The rearrangement uses TRBV21-1 and TRBJ2-3; TRBD2 is taken as the D call from the table, unchecked against the DNA. TRBV21-1 is tagged as a pseudogene. The CDR3 length is 17 residues. CDR3 sequence reads: CASSKVSLAGITDTQYF. CDR3 DNA sequence: TGTGCCAGCAGCAAAGTATCCCTAGCGGGAATTACGGATACGCAGTATTTT.

The chain employs TRBV11-2 and TRBJ1-2, with a tentative D call TRBD1 (5 bases). Germline-derived CDR1 and CDR2 are SGHAT and FQNNGV. Trimming pared 4 bases from V and 2 bases from J, leaving 17 bases between. The CDR3 loop spans 16 amino acids. CDR3 in amino acids: CASSSAGTDGNYGYTF. CDR3 coding DNA: TGTGCCAGCAGCTCCGCCGGGACCGACGGCAACTATGGCTACACCTTC.

The chain employs TRBV19 and TRBJ1-1; perhaps TRBD1 as D (6 bases). CDR1 and CDR2 (germline): LNHDA, SQIVND (reference sequence). The V end lost 1 base, the J end lost 11 bases, and 11 bases lay between the germline ends. This CDR3 has 12 residues. In DNA, the CDR3 is TGTGCCAGTAGTATAGGGTCGCAGGGGGCTTTCTTT. This translates into CASSIGSQGAFF.

V and J are TRBV6-2 or TRBV6-3 and TRBJ1-6; D is uncertain. The CDR3 is 18 amino acids. The V gene lost 4 bases and the J gene lost 5 bases, with 21 bases spanning the gap. Germline loops: CDR1 MNHEY, CDR2 SVGEGT. The CDR3 DNA reads as TGTGCCAGCAGTTTCGGACGGCGAACCCGGCCCAATAATTCACCCCTCCACTTT. This translates into CASSFGRRTRPNNSPLHF.

The rearrangement uses TRBV7-2 and TRBJ2-1; D remains unclear. Germline CDR1 reads SGHTA; CDR2 reads FQGNSA. This CDR3 has 15 amino acids. V lost 2 bases and J 6 bases, leaving 14 bases between the germline ends. The CDR3 nucleotides read TGTGCCAGCAGCTTACGGCGTGTTTATCTCAATGAGCAGTTCTTC. This translates into CASSLRRVYLNEQFF.

The J gene is TRBJ2-1, the V gene TRBV5-8, with D possibly TRBD1 on 6 matching bases. The germline CDR1 and CDR2 sequences are SGHTS and YDEGEE. This CDR3 region has 15 residues. With 3 bases removed from V and 6 bases from J, the gap between germline ends came to 16 bases. The CDR3 sequence: CASSSPRGGGNEQFF. CDR3 in DNA: TGTGCCAGCAGCTCCCCCAGGGGCGGAGGCAATGAGCAGTTCTTC.

This clone was observed a few times. The genes are TRBV13 and TRBJ2-3, with 9 bases identical to TRBD1. The V segment lost 4 bases and the J segment 0 bases; nucleotides outside the gene matches: 14. The CDR3 covers 19 residues. Per the germline V gene, CDR1 is PRHDT and CDR2 is FYEKMQ (reference sequence). CDR3 in DNA: TGTGCCAGCAGCTGCGTTTTCTGCCCGGACAGGGGTAGCACAGATACGCAGTATTTT. Translation gives CASSCVFCPDRGSTDTQYF.

The chain links TRBV7-3 to TRBJ1-3, with a tentative D call TRBD1 (6 bases). The V and J ends lost 5 bases and 0 bases respectively, with 8 bases between them. CDR1 is SGHTA, CDR2 FQGTGA, per germline. This CDR3 is 14 amino acids long. DNA of the CDR3: TGTGCCAGCAGCCCGACAGGCTCTGGAAACACCATATATTTT. Translated, it gives CASSPTGSGNTIYF.

The chain has TRBV5-4 and TRBJ1-2; no definite D call. In germline, CDR1 is SGHNT, CDR2 YYREEE (reference sequence). The CDR3 loop spans 15 amino acids. Trimming cost V 4 bases and J 0 bases, with 13 bases left between them. The CDR3 region is CASSPRAATNYGYTF. CDR3 nucleotide sequence: TGTGCCAGCAGCCCAAGGGCAGCTACTAACTATGGCTACACCTTC.

The chain combines TRBV18 with TRBJ2-1; D gene ambiguous. The CDR3 consists of 14 residues. V lost 4 bases and J 3 bases, leaving 10 bases between the germline ends. Germline V lookup: CDR1 KGHSH, CDR2 LQKENI. The CDR3 bases are TGTGCCAGCTCACGGGCAGCTGGCTACAATGAGCAGTTCTTC. The encoded protein is CASSRAAGYNEQFF.

The V gene is TRBV3-1 (or the pseudogene TRBV3-2), the J gene TRBJ1-6; 9 nucleotides align to TRBD1. The germline CDR1 and CDR2 sequences are LGHDT and YNNKEL (reference sequence). CDR3 length: 15 amino acids. Trimming at V came to 1 base and at J to 9 bases, leaving 4 bases not matched to a gene. The CDR3 nucleotides read TGTGCCAGCAGCCAAGTGACAGGGGGGGGTTCACCCCTCCACTTT. It translates to CASSQVTGGGSPLHF.

This clone was picked up one time. This chain uses TRBV12-3 or TRBV12-4 with TRBJ1-2; D remains ambiguous. This CDR3 has 11 residues. Trimming shortened V by 5 bases and J by 2 bases, and 3 bases separated the two germline ends. CDR3 in amino acids: CASSLNYGYTF. The DNA for the CDR3 is TGTGCCAGCAGTCTGAACTATGGCTACACCTTC.

Points on this clone: The DNA is left out, because the CDR3 cannot be placed on it with certainty; the CDR3 is given as TCRdb lists it. The J gene is TRBJ1-3, the V gene TRBV21-1; the table's D call of TRBD1 was not tested on the DNA. TRBV21-1 is a listed pseudogene. The CDR3 has 15 amino acids, counting both end residues. The CDR3 protein is CASSLTVASGNTIYF.

Comment on this clone: Distinct nucleotide sequences in the sample also encode this CDR3. The V and J genes are TRBV3-1 (or the pseudogene TRBV3-2) and TRBJ2-7; 7 nucleotides line up with TRBD1. The CDR3 has 16 amino acids. Trimming at V came to 1 base and at J to 0 bases, leaving 6 bases not matched to a gene. Germline V gene lookup returns CDR1 LGHDT and CDR2 YNNKEL (reference sequence). The CDR3 sequence: CASSQVTRDSSYEQYF. CDR3 sequence (DNA): TGTGCCAGCAGCCAAGTGACCCGGGACAGCTCCTACGAGCAGTACTTC.